The 28 T cell receptor beta chains below all came from one sample that was sequenced in a study of CD8 T cells in ankylosing spondylitis. TCRdb fed the 5' RACE reads into MiXCR, producing one record per CDR3 protein. This sample carries roughly 280,000 distinct CDR3 sequences, 20% of them seen once, and the ten largest clones take less than 9.5%. Sequencing input: blood, either unsorted or a sorted T cell fraction (not recorded which). Source of these receptors: a male donor with ankylosing spondylitis or in good health (not recorded which).

This chain joins TRBV6-1 and TRBJ1-4; 9 positions match TRBD1. This CDR3 contains 14 residues. Germline V gives CDR1 MNHNS, CDR2 SASEGT. V shed 6 bases, J shed 8 bases, and the junction held 7 bases outside the gene matches. CDR3 nucleotides: TGTGCCAGCAGCGAGACAGGGGGGAGAGAAAAACTGTTTTTT. This translates into CASSETGGREKLFF.

Only a few counts were recorded for this clonotype. The genes are TRBV5-1 and TRBJ2-3, with TRBD2 matching over 13 bases. This CDR3 is 16 amino acids long. With 3 bases clipped from V and 4 bases from J, the junction kept 5 bases outside the gene matches. Germline values: CDR1 SGHRS, CDR2 YFSETQ. The chain's CDR3 is CASSSGLAGASDTQYF. CDR3 DNA sequence: TGCGCCAGCAGCTCCGGACTAGCGGGAGCTTCAGATACGCAGTATTTT.

The rearrangement uses TRBV18 and TRBJ1-1, with D perhaps TRBD1 (6 bases). The germline V gene has CDR1 KGHSH and CDR2 LQKENI. Deletions cut 1 base from V and 0 bases from J, with 15 bases between. This CDR3 region has 17 residues. The DNA of the CDR3 is TGTGCCAGCTCACCACTCGGGGTAGGGGGACTGAACACTGAAGCTTTCTTT. Encoded protein: CASSPLGVGGLNTEAFF. Complete variable domain (other parts from reference TRBV18 and TRBJ1-1): NAGVMQNPRHLVRRRGQEARLRCSPMKGHSHVYWYRQLPEEGLKFMVYLQKENIIDESGMPKERFSAEFPKEGPSILRIQQVVRGDSAAYFCASSPLGVGGLNTEAFFGQGTRLTVV.

V and J are TRBV28 and TRBJ2-1; 12 bases fit TRBD2. The CDR3 totals 19 residues. CDR1 is MDHEN, CDR2 SYDVKM, per germline. With V trimmed by 4 bases and J by 4 bases, 14 bases remained unmatched. DNA of the CDR3: TGTGCCAGCAGTTGGTCCTCTAGCGGGAGGGACGCTCAATACAATGAGCAGTTCTTC. Protein: CASSWSSSGRDAQYNEQFF.

The table lists this clonotype with a few counts. In DNA, the CDR3 is TGTGCCAGCAGCTTAGGGGAAACACCGGGACTAGCGGGATTTCATGAGCAGTTCTTC. Translated, it gives CASSLGETPGLAGFHEQFF. V and J are TRBV7-8 and TRBJ2-1; 13 bases agree with TRBD2. The CDR3 totals 19 residues. V was pared by 1 base and J by 8 bases, with 14 bases of the junction left unmatched. Germline V CDR1 and CDR2: SGHVS, FQNEAQ.

This chain connects TRBV28 to TRBJ1-4; D gene unclear. Germline V lookup: CDR1 MDHEN, CDR2 SYDVKM. The V and J ends lost 7 bases and 7 bases respectively, with 16 bases between them. The CDR3 totals 14 residues. The CDR3 coding sequence is TGTGCCAGCACCCAATCTCTGGGGAGTGAAAAACTGTTTTTT. Translating gives CASTQSLGSEKLFF.

The chain has TRBV6-1 and TRBJ2-7, with 9 nucleotides matching TRBD2. The germline CDR1 and CDR2 sequences are MNHNS and SASEGT. The CDR3 contains 17 residues. V shed 2 bases, J shed 6 bases, and the junction held 14 bases outside the gene matches. The CDR3 is CASSETRRLAGTGEQYV. CDR3 coding DNA: TGTGCCAGCAGTGAAACCCGTCGGCTAGCGGGAACAGGCGAGCAGTACGTC.

The chain recombines TRBV15 with TRBJ2-3, with TRBD1 matching over 9 bases. Germline CDR1 LNHNV, CDR2 YYDKDF (reference sequence). The CDR3 spans 14 residues. Trimming cost V 8 bases and J 2 bases; bases outside gene matches: 5. The CDR3 loop is CATGGQGHTDTQYF. The CDR3 DNA is TGTGCCACCGGGGGACAGGGTCACACAGATACGCAGTATTTT.

In this sample, this clonotype turned up a few times. The chain uses TRBV10-3 and TRBJ1-3; 7 bases are a match to TRBD1. Germline trimming cut 9 bases from V and 4 bases from J; bases unmatched to any gene: 9. The CDR3 is 14 amino acids. The germline CDR1 and CDR2 sequences are ENHRY and SYGVKD. CDR3 sequence (DNA): TGTGCCATACACGCTGACAGGGCAGGAAACACCATATATTTT. Amino acid sequence: CAIHADRAGNTIYF.

This clonotype was recorded a few times. The chain couples TRBV5-1 to TRBJ2-5; 9 positions agree with TRBD1. From germline, CDR1 is SGHRS and CDR2 YFSETQ. J was trimmed by 5 bases and V by 4 bases; bases with no gene match: 9. This CDR3 is 15 amino acids long. The CDR3 DNA is TGCGCCAGCAGCCCTGGGGACAGGGATTTGGAGACCCAGTACTTC. It encodes CASSPGDRDLETQYF.

There are many counts of this clonotype. V and J are TRBV28 and TRBJ2-2, with 7 bases lining up with TRBD1. Germline CDR1 MDHEN, CDR2 SYDVKM. The CDR3 length is 16 residues. J gave up 1 base and V 2 bases, and 4 bases lay outside the gene matches. CDR3 amino acids: CASSLAGGWNTGELFF. CDR3 bases: TGTGCCAGCAGTTTAGCAGGGGGATGGAACACCGGGGAGCTGTTTTTT. Variable domain in full (rest from reference TRBV28 and TRBJ2-2): DVKVTQSSRYLVKRTGEKVFLECVQDMDHENMFWYRQDPGLGLRLIYFSYDVKMKEKGDIPEGYSVSREKKERFSLILESASTNQTSMYLCASSLAGGWNTGELFFGEGSRLTVL.

This rearrangement joins TRBV19 to TRBJ2-1, with 11 bases fitting TRBD2. Unmatched junction bases numbered 6, after V lost 4 bases and J lost 7 bases. Germline V CDR1 and CDR2: LNHDA, SQIVND (reference sequence). The CDR3 is 15 residues long. CDR3 protein: CASSRVAGGPNEQFF. The CDR3 DNA sequence: TGTGCCAGTAGTAGAGTAGCGGGGGGGCCTAATGAGCAGTTCTTC.

This clonotype appeared a few times. This chain joins TRBV28 and TRBJ1-2; no clear D gene. With 3 bases removed from V and 0 bases from J, the gap between germline ends came to 5 bases. The germline gives CDR1 MDHEN, CDR2 SYDVKM. The length of the CDR3 is 13 residues. The CDR3: CASSFNANYGYTF. In DNA, the CDR3 is TGTGCCAGCAGTTTCAACGCTAACTATGGCTACACCTTC.

This rearrangement joins TRBV27 to TRBJ2-3; tentatively, D is TRBD2 (6 bases). V lost 3 bases and J lost 2, with 12 bases in between. The length of the CDR3 is 15 residues. The germline V gene encodes CDR1 MNHEY and CDR2 SMNVEV (reference sequence). The CDR3 spells CASSLFWGDTDTQYF. CDR3 DNA sequence: TGTGCCAGCAGTTTGTTTTGGGGGGACACAGATACGCAGTATTTT.

J is TRBJ1-1 and V is TRBV5-1, with D perhaps matching TRBD1 (5 bases). CDR3 length equals 16 residues. In germline, CDR1 is SGHRS, CDR2 YFSETQ. V lost 4 bases and J lost 2, with 18 bases in between. DNA for the CDR3: TGCGCCAGCAGCCGGGGGGGGTCCGCCGGAAACACTGAAGCTTTCTTT. Translation gives CASSRGGSAGNTEAFF.

J is TRBJ1-2 and V is TRBV20-1; 7 bases fit TRBD1. The V and J ends lost 5 bases and 8 bases, in that order; junction bases with no gene match: 8. There are 12 residues in the CDR3. Germline assignment: CDR1 DFQATT and CDR2 SNEGSKA (reference sequence). CDR3 bases: TGCAGTGCTCGCGTTCAGGGACAGGGCTACACCTTC. It is translated as CSARVQGQGYTF.

This clonotype has only a few counts. V is TRBV12-3 or TRBV12-4 and J is TRBJ1-1; the D is unclear. The CDR3 runs to 14 residues. V was trimmed by 1 base and J by 9 bases, leaving 15 bases between them. The CDR3 DNA is TGTGCCAGCAGTTTAGTAGATGACCCGATCCAAGCTTTCTTT. Residues: CASSLVDDPIQAFF.

This clonotype was seen a handful of times. The V and J genes are TRBV5-1 and TRBJ1-1, with 9 bases fitting TRBD1. The CDR3 length is 15 residues. Germline loops: CDR1 SGHRS, CDR2 YFSETQ. The junction had 7 bases not matched to a gene; V was cut back by 1 base and J by 6 bases. CDR3: CASSLRTGVLAEAFF. In nucleotides, the CDR3 is TGCGCCAGCAGCTTGCGGACAGGGGTTTTGGCTGAAGCTTTCTTT.

In this sample, this clonotype turned up many times. The gene calls are TRBV10-3 and TRBJ2-3; the D gene is possibly TRBD2 (5 bases). The CDR3 is 15 residues long. CDR1 and CDR2 from the germline V gene are ENHRY and SYGVKD. Trimming cost V 3 bases and J 3 bases, with 13 bases left between them. The CDR3: CAISDGSGGTDTQYF. CDR3 nucleotides: TGTGCCATCAGTGATGGAAGCGGTGGAACAGATACGCAGTATTTT.

The genes are TRBV27 and TRBJ2-1; no definite D call. The ends were cut back, 5 bases at V and 4 bases at J, with 18 bases in the middle. The CDR3 sequence is 16 residues long. Germline V gene lookup returns CDR1 MNHEY and CDR2 SMNVEV (reference sequence). The CDR3 region is CASSPLLGEDYNEQFF. DNA for the CDR3: TGTGCCAGCAGTCCTCTCCTGGGCGAGGATTACAATGAGCAGTTCTTC.

The V and J genes are TRBV20-1 and TRBJ1-4; no firm D call. V was cut by 3 bases and J by 5 bases, with 13 bases left in between. This CDR3 region has 14 residues. CDR1 and CDR2 from the germline V gene are DFQATT and SNEGSKA (reference sequence). The CDR3 loop reads CSASYAGQNEKLFF. Written as DNA, the CDR3 is TGCAGTGCTAGTTACGCGGGCCAGAATGAAAAACTGTTTTTT.

In this sample, this clonotype turned up a few times. J is TRBJ2-3 and V is TRBV20-1; D might be TRBD2 (6 bases). The germline CDR1 and CDR2 sequences are DFQATT and SNEGSKA (reference sequence). Trimming cost V 5 bases and J 6 bases, with 18 bases left between them. CDR3 size: 14 residues. The CDR3 coding sequence is TGCAGTGCTCCCCCGGTCGTTGCGGGGGATACGCAGTATTTT. Translating gives CSAPPVVAGDTQYF.

At least ten counts were recorded for this clonotype. The V call is TRBV12-3 or TRBV12-4, the J call TRBJ2-5; 12 bases are a match to TRBD2. Trimming at V came to 6 bases and at J to 5 bases, leaving 10 bases not matched to a gene. This CDR3 is built from 16 residues. CDR3 amino acids: CASRSLAGGPRETQYF. CDR3 coding DNA: TGTGCCAGCAGGAGTCTAGCGGGAGGGCCGAGGGAGACCCAGTACTTC.

V gene TRBV6-1 combines with J gene TRBJ1-4; a weak D match, TRBD1 (5 bases). The CDR3 runs to 15 residues. The germline gives CDR1 MNHNS, CDR2 SASEGT. Trimming cost V 6 bases and J 8 bases, with 19 bases left between them. The CDR3 DNA reads TGTGCCAGCAGCCCCCCGGGGCAATCGCACGAAAAACTGTTTTTT. This encodes CASSPPGQSHEKLFF.

The CDR3, as DNA: TGCGCCAGCAGTTTAGAGGCACGGGACGGCGGGGAGCTGTTTTTT. Protein sequence: CASSLEARDGGELFF. This chain connects TRBV5-1 to TRBJ2-2; D is possibly TRBD1 or TRBD2 (5 bases each). CDR3 length equals 15 residues. Germline CDR1 reads SGHRS; CDR2 reads YFSETQ. Trimming took 5 bases from V and 7 from J, leaving 18 bases between them.

This clonotype came up many times. A read error may produce the germline difference seen at one junction end. This chain connects TRBV12-3 or TRBV12-4 to TRBJ2-3, with 11 positions matching TRBD2. This CDR3 contains 14 residues. For the CDR3, the DNA is TGTGCCAGCAGCTTAGCGGGAGGGCGGGATACGCAGTATTTT. Translated: CASSLAGGRDTQYF.

The V gene is TRBV29-1, the J gene TRBJ2-5, with 9 bases lining up with TRBD1. This CDR3 spans 15 amino acids. The V segment lost 4 bases and the J segment 2 bases; nucleotides outside the gene matches: 8. Germline values: CDR1 SQVTM, CDR2 ANQGSEA. CDR3 DNA sequence: TGCAGCGTTGGCCCTTGGACAGGGGTGCAAGAGACCCAGTACTTC. It encodes CSVGPWTGVQETQYF.

This rearrangement joins TRBV9 to TRBJ2-1; D is perhaps TRBD2 (6 bases). The CDR3 is 15 amino acids. CDR1 SGDLS and CDR2 YYNGEE come from the germline V gene. V lost 4 bases, J lost 4 bases, and 15 bases lay in between. CDR3 bases: TGTGCCAGCAGCAGCCGGGACTTTCCTTACAATGAGCAGTTCTTC. Translating gives CASSSRDFPYNEQFF.